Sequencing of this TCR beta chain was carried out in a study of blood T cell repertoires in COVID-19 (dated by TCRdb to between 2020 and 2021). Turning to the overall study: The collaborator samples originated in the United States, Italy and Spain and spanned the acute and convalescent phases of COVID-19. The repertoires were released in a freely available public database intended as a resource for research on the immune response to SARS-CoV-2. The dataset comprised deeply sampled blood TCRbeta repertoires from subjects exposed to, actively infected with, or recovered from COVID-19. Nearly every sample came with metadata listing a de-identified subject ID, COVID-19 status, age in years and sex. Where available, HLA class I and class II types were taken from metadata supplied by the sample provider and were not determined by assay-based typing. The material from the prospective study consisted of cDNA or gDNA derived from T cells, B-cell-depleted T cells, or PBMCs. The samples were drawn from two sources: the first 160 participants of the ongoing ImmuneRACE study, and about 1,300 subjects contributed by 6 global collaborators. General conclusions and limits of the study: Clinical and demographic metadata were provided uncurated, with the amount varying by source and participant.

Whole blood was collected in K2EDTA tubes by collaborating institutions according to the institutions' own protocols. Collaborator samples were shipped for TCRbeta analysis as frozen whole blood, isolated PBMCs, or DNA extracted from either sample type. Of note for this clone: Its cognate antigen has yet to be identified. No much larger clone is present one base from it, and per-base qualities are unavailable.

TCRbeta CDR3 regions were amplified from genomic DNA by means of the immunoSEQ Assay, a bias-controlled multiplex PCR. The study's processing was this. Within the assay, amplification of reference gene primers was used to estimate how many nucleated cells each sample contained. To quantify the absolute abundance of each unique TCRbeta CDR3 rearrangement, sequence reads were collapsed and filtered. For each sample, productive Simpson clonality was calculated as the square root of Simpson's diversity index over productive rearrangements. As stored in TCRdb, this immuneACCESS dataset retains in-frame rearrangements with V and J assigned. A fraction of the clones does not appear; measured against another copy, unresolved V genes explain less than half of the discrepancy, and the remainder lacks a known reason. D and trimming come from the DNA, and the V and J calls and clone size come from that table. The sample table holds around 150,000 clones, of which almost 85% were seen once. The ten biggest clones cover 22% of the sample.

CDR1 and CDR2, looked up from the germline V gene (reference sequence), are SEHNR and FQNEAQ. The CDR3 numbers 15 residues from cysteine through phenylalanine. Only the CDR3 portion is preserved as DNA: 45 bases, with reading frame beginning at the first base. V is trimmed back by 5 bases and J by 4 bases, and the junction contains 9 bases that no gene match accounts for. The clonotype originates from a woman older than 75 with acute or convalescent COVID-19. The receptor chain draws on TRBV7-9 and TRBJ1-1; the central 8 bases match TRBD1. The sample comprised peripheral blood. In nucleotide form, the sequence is TGTGCCAGCAGCACTTACAGGGGGGGCGGCACTGAAGCTTTCTTT. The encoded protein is CASSTYRGGGTEAFF.